Below, 10 T cell receptor beta chains from the same sample are listed, as sequenced in a study of control samples from healthy donors and cancer patients. Method: immunoSEQ multiplex PCR; TCRdb's copy keeps in-frame clones and lacks some. The table lists some 140,000 clones, around nine tenths of them singletons. Material: blood. These receptors came from a woman aged 30 to 39 in good health.

This clone has a handful of counts. The CDR3 is CASSLWGNTEAFF. Written as DNA, the CDR3 is TGTGCCAGCAGCTTGTGGGGGAACACTGAAGCTTTCTTT. The chain joins TRBV5-5 to TRBJ1-1; no clear D. Germline V gene lookup returns CDR1 SGHKS and CDR2 YYEKEE (reference sequence). There are 13 residues in the CDR3. Trimming removed 1 base from V and 1 base from J, with 5 bases in between.

The rearrangement joins TRBV6-1 to TRBJ2-1, with 9 nucleotides matching TRBD2. The CDR3 spans 15 residues. CDR1 is MNHNS and CDR2 is SASEGT in the germline V gene. Trimming at V came to 3 bases and at J to 8 bases, leaving 8 bases not matched to a gene. CDR3 amino acids: CASSDRREGRHEQFF. Here the CDR3 DNA reads TGTGCCAGCAGTGATCGGCGGGAGGGCCGCCATGAGCAGTTCTTC.

This chain links TRBV12-3 or TRBV12-4 with TRBJ2-7, with TRBD1 matching 9 bases. V trimming: 6 bases; J trimming: 7 bases; junction bases outside the gene matches: 7. The CDR3 length is 13 residues. This CDR3 reads CASREQGAWEQYF. The CDR3 region has the DNA TGTGCCAGCAGGGAACAGGGGGCTTGGGAGCAGTACTTC.

The V gene is TRBV5-1, the J gene TRBJ1-1; D is unresolved. Germline V gene lookup returns CDR1 SGHRS and CDR2 YFSETQ. The CDR3 is 16 amino acids. V was clipped by 3 bases and J by 0 bases, with 15 bases between them. The DNA of the CDR3 is TGCGCCAGCAGCTCGACACTCAAGAACATGAACACTGAAGCTTTCTTT. As protein: CASSSTLKNMNTEAFF. Full variable domain (remainder filled in from reference TRBV5-1 and TRBJ1-1): KAGVTQTPRYLIKTRGQQVTLSCSPISGHRSVSWYQQTPGQGLQFLFEYFSETQRNKGNFPGRFSGRQFSNSRSEMNVSTLELGDSALYLCASSSTLKNMNTEAFFGQGTRLTVV.

The CDR3 DNA is TGTGCCAGCAGCCCGGGACAGTGGAGCTATGGCTACACCTTC. Translating gives CASSPGQWSYGYTF. The V gene is TRBV7-9, the J gene TRBJ1-2; 7 positions match TRBD1. The CDR3 spans 14 residues. CDR1 is SEHNR, CDR2 FQNEAQ, per germline (reference sequence). The V and J ends lost 5 bases and 4 bases, in that order; junction bases with no gene match: 7.

The genes are TRBV5-6 and TRBJ2-1; 8 bases are a match to TRBD2. This CDR3 comprises 17 residues. With 3 bases clipped from V and 6 bases from J, the junction kept 14 bases outside the gene matches. The germline V gene encodes CDR1 SGHDT and CDR2 YYEEEE. The CDR3 DNA sequence: TGTGCCAGCAGCTCGCGGGGAGGATTAGCGGGGTTCAATGAGCAGTTCTTC. Protein sequence: CASSSRGGLAGFNEQFF. The full variable domain, completed using reference TRBV5-6 and TRBJ2-1, is DAGVTQSPTHLIKTRGQQVTLRCSPKSGHDTVSWYQQALGQGPQFIFQYYEEEERQRGNFPDRFSGHQFPNYSSELNVNALLLGDSALYLCASSSRGGLAGFNEQFFGPGTRLTVL.

As for this clone: A read error may produce the germline difference seen at one junction end. Here the CDR3 DNA reads TGTGCCAGCAGTTTGGGTAGGGCAACGAACACTGAAGCTTTCTTT. This encodes CASSLGRATNTEAFF. The chain has TRBV5-6 and TRBJ1-1; D is unresolved. The germline gives CDR1 SGHDT, CDR2 YYEEEE. The CDR3 spans 15 residues.

This clone was seen more than once but under ten times. The rearrangement joins TRBV14 to TRBJ2-7; 10 nucleotides match TRBD2. CDR3 size: 15 residues. Per the germline V gene, CDR1 is SGHDN and CDR2 is FVKESK. V lost 2 bases to trimming and J lost 5 bases; unmatched junction nucleotides: 6. CDR3 sequence reads: CASSQFLAGVDEQYF. CDR3 DNA sequence: TGTGCCAGCAGCCAATTTCTAGCGGGAGTGGACGAGCAGTACTTC.

This clone has a single count. V usage is TRBV9 and J usage is TRBJ1-2, with TRBD1 matching 7 bases. Germline CDR1 reads SGDLS; CDR2 reads YYNGEE. J gave up 2 bases and V 7 bases, and 11 bases lay outside the gene matches. The CDR3 consists of 15 residues. This chain's CDR3 is CASQRTEGQNYGYTF. DNA of the CDR3: TGTGCCAGCCAAAGAACGGAGGGACAGAACTATGGCTACACCTTC.

The V gene is TRBV28, the J gene TRBJ1-2, with D unclear. Trimming took 8 bases from V and 3 from J, leaving 16 bases between them. The CDR3 extends over 14 amino acids. From germline, CDR1 is MDHEN and CDR2 SYDVKM. The CDR3 protein is CASQTIDGYYGYTF. In nucleotides, the CDR3 is TGTGCCAGCCAGACAATAGACGGATACTATGGCTACACCTTC.